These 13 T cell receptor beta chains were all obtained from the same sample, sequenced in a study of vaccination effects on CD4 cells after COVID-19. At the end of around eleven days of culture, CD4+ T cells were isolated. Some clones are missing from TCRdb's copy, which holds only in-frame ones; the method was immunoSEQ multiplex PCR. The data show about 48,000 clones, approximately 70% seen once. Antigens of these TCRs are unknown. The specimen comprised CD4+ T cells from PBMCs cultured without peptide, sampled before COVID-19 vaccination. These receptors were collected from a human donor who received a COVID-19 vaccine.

In nucleotides, the CDR3 is TGTGCCAGCAGGGCTTTCGGGAGAGATACGCAGTATTTT. Protein sequence: CASRAFGRDTQYF. The chain recombines TRBV9 with TRBJ2-3, with a weak D call TRBD2 (6 bases). The CDR3 extends over 13 amino acids. CDR1 and CDR2 from the germline V gene are SGDLS and YYNGEE. Trimming took off 5 bases at V and 5 bases at J, with 12 bases between the two ends.

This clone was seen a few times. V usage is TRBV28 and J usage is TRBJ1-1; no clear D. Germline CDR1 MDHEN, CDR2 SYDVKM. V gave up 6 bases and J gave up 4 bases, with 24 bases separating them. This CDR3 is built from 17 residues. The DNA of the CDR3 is TGTGCCAGCAGGCCCTTGGGCCGAACCCCGAAGTCCACTGAAGCTTTCTTT. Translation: CASRPLGRTPKSTEAFF.

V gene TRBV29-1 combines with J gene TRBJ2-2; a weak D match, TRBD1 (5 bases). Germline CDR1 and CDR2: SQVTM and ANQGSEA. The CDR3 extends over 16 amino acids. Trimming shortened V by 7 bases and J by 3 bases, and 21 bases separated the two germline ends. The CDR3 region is CSGPSPRVIHTGELFF. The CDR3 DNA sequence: TGCAGCGGCCCGAGCCCCAGGGTTATTCACACCGGGGAGCTGTTTTTT.

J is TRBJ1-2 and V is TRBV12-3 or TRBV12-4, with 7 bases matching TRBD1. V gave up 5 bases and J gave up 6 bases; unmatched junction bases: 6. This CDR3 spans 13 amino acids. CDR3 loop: CASSRDREDGYTF. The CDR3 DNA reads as TGTGCCAGCAGTCGAGACAGGGAGGATGGCTACACCTTC.

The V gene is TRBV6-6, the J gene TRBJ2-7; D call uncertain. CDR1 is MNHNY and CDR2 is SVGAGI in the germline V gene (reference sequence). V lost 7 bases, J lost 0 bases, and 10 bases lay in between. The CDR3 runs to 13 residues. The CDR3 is CASTPTGSYEQYF. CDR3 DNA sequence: TGTGCCAGCACCCCTACGGGCTCCTACGAGCAGTACTTC.

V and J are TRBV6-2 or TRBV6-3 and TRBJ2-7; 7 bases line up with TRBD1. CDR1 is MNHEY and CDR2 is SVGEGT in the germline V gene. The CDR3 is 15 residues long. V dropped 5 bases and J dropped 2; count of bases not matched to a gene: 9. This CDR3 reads CASSRAGTATYEQYF. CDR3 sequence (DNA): TGTGCCAGCAGTAGGGCCGGGACAGCTACCTACGAGCAGTACTTC.

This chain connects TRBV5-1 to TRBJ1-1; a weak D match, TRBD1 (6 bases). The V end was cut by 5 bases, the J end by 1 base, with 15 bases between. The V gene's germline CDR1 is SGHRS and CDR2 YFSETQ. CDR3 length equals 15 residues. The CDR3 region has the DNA TGCGCCAGCAGACAAAACCTACAGGGGAACACTGAAGCTTTCTTT. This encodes CASRQNLQGNTEAFF.

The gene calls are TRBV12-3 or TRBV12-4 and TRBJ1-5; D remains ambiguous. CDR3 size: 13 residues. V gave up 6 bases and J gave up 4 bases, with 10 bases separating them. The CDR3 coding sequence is TGTGCCAGCAGCCGCTCGGGGAATCAGCCCCAGCATTTT. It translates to CASSRSGNQPQHF.

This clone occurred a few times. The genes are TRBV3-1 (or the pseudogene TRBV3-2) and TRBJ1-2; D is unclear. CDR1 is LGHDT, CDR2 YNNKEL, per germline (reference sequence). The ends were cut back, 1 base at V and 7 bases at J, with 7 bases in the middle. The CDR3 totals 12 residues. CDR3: CASSQGTGGYTF. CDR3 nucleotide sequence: TGTGCCAGCAGCCAAGGAACGGGTGGCTACACCTTC.

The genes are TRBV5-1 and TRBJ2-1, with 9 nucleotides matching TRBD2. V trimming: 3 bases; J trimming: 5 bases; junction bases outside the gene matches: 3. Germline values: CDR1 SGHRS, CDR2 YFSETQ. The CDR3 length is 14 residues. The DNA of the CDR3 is TGCGCCAGCAGCTCCGGGACTAGCAACAATGAGCAGTTCTTC. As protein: CASSSGTSNNEQFF. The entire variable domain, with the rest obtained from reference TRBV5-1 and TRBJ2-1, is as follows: KAGVTQTPRYLIKTRGQQVTLSCSPISGHRSVSWYQQTPGQGLQFLFEYFSETQRNKGNFPGRFSGRQFSNSRSEMNVSTLELGDSALYLCASSSGTSNNEQFFGPGTRLTVL.

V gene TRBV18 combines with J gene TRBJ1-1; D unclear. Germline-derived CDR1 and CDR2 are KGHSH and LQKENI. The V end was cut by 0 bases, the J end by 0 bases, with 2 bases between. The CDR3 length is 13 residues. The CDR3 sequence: CASSPPVNTEAFF. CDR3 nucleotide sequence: TGTGCCAGCTCACCACCAGTGAACACTGAAGCTTTCTTT.

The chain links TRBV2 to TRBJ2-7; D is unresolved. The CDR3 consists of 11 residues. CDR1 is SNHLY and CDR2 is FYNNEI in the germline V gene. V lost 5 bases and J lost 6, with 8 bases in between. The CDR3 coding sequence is TGTGCCAGCAGTACAAGGTTCGAGCAGTACTTC. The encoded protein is CASSTRFEQYF.

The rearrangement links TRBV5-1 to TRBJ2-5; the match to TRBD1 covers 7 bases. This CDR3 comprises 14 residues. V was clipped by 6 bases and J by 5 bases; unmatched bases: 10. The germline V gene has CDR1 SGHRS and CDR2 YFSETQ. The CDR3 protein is CASTLRGRMETQYF. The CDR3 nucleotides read TGCGCCAGCACCCTAAGGGGGCGAATGGAGACCCAGTACTTC. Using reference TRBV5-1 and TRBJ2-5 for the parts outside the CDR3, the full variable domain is KAGVTQTPRYLIKTRGQQVTLSCSPISGHRSVSWYQQTPGQGLQFLFEYFSETQRNKGNFPGRFSGRQFSNSRSEMNVSTLELGDSALYLCASTLRGRMETQYFGPGTRLLVL.